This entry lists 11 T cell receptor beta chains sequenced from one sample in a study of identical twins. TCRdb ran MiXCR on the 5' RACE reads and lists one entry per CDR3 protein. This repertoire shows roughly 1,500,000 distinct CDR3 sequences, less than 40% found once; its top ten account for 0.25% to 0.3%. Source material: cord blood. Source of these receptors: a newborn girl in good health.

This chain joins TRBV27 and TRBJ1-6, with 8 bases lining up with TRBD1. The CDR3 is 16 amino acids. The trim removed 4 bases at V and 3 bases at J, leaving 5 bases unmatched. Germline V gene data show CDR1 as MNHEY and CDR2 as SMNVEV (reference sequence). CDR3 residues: CASSSGTGHYNSPLHF. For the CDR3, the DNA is TGTGCCAGCAGTTCGGGGACAGGCCACTATAATTCACCCCTCCACTTT.

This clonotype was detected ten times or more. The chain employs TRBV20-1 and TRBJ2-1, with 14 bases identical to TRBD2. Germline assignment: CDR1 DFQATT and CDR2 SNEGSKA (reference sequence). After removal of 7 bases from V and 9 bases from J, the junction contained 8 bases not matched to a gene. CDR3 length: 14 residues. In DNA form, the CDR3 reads TGCAGTGTCAGGACTAGCGGGAGGTATGGTGAGCAGTTCTTC. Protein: CSVRTSGRYGEQFF.

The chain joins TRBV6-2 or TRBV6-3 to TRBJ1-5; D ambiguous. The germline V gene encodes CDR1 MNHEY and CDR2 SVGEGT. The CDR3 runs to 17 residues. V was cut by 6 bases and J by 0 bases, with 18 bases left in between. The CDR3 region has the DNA TGTGCCAGCAGCCCAGCGTCCGGCCGATATAGCAATCAGCCCCAGCATTTT. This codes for CASSPASGRYSNQPQHF.

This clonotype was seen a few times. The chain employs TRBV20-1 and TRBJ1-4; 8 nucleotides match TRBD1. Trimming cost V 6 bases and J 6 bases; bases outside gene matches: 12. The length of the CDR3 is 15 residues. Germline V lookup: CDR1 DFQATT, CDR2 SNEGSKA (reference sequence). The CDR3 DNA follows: TGCAGTGCCCCCTCCAACAGGGGGGAGGATGAAAAACTGTTTTTT. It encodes CSAPSNRGEDEKLFF.

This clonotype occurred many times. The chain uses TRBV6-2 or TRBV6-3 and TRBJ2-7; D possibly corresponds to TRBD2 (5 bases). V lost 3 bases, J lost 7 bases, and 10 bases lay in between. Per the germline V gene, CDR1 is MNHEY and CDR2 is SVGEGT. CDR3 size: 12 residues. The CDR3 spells CASSYPGREQYF. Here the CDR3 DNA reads TGTGCCAGCAGTTATCCGGGGAGAGAGCAGTACTTC.

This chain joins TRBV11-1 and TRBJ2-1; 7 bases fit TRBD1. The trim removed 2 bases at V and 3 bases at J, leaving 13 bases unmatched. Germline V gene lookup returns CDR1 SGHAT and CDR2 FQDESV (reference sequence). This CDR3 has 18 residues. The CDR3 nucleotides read TGTGCCAGCAGCTTACGAGGGAAGACAGGGCTTCACTACAATGAGCAGTTCTTC. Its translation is CASSLRGKTGLHYNEQFF.

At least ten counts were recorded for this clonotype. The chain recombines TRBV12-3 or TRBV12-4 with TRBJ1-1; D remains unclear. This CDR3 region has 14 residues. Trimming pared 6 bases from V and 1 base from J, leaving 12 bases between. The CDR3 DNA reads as TGTGCCAGCAGCCCCGGCAGGACGAACACTGAAGCTTTCTTT. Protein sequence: CASSPGRTNTEAFF.

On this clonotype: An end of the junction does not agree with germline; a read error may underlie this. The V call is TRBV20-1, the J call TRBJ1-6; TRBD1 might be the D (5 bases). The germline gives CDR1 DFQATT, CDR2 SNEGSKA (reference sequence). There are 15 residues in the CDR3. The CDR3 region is CSARWGQTNNSPPHF. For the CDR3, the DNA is TGCAGTGCTAGGTGGGGCCAAACGAATAATTCACCCCCCCACTTT.

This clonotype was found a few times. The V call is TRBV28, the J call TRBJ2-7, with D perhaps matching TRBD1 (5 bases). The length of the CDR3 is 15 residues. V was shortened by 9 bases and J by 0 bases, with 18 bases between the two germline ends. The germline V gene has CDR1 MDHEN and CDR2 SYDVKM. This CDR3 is CASVASTVSSYEQYF. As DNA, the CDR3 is TGTGCCAGTGTAGCCTCGACAGTGTCCTCCTACGAGCAGTACTTC.

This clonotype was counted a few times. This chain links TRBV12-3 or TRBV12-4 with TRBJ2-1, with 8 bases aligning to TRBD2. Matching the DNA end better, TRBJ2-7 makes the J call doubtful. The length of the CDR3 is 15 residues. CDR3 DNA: TGTGCCAGCAGCCCGAGCGGGAGATCCTACAATGAGCAGTACTTC. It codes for CASSPSGRSYNEQYF.

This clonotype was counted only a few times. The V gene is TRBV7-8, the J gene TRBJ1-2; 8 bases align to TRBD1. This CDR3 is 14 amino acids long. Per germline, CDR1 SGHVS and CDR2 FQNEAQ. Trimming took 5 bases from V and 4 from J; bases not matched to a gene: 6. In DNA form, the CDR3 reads TGTGCCAGCAGCAAAGGGACAGGCCTCTATGGCTACACCTTC. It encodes CASSKGTGLYGYTF.